Below, 29 T cell receptor beta chains from the same sample are listed, as sequenced in a study of tumor-infiltrating lymphocytes in primary liver carcinoma. The blood RNA (from unsorted whole blood) was obtained, and germline DNA was also extracted. Reverse transcription of 450 to 500 ng total RNA with a constant-region primer produced TCR beta cDNA. Slightly modified ARM-PCR with three nested multiplex PCR rounds yielded TCR beta libraries. PCR rounds one and two used TRBV1-TRBV30 forward primers with a C-beta reverse primer for 10 cycles each. TCRdb reprocessed the multiplex PCR reads via MiXCR and lists one record per CDR3 protein. In the table there are approximately 330,000 distinct CDR3 sequences, less than 75% of which are singletons. Sample: peripheral blood. The receptors come from a man aged 35-49 years with primary liver carcinoma and hepatitis B virus infection.

This clonotype was detected many times. The CDR3 bases are TGTGCCAGCAGCTTGGAGGGGACAACCAATCAGCCCCAGCATTTT. Its translation is CASSLEGTTNQPQHF. The V gene is TRBV5-5, the J gene TRBJ1-5; D is possibly TRBD1 (6 bases). The CDR3 extends over 15 amino acids. CDR1 and CDR2 (germline): SGHKS, YYEKEE (reference sequence). With 0 bases removed from V and 3 bases from J, the gap between germline ends came to 10 bases. Full variable domain (missing parts from reference TRBV5-5 and TRBJ1-5): DAGVTQSPTHLIKTRGQQVTLRCSPISGHKSVSWYQQVLGQGPQFIFQYYEKEERGRGNFPDRFSARQFPNYSSELNVNALLLGDSALYLCASSLEGTTNQPQHFGDGTRLSIL.

There are a few counts of this clonotype. This sequence joins TRBV7-9 and TRBJ1-2; TRBD1 matches at 7 bases. The CDR3 runs 15 residues. The J segment lost 1 base and the V segment lost 4 bases, leaving 6 bases of the junction unmatched. Germline V gives CDR1 SEHNR, CDR2 FQNEAQ (reference sequence). The CDR3 sequence: CASSSGTVDNYGYTF. DNA of the CDR3: TGTGCCAGCAGCTCCGGGACAGTAGATAACTATGGCTACACCTTC.

As concerns this clonotype: A read error may explain this, as a much larger clone is one base away. The V call is TRBV12-3 or TRBV12-4, the J call TRBJ2-1; 7 bases map to TRBD1. This CDR3 region has 15 residues. The CDR3 loop is CASTPQGQRYYEQFF. CDR3 in DNA: TGTGCCAGCACCCCTCAGGGACAGCGCTACTATGAGCAGTTCTTC.

In the case of this clonotype: At one boundary the junction diverges from the germline segment, which might be a read error. The rearrangement uses TRBV14 and TRBJ2-3, with D uncertain. The CDR3 has 19 residues. Germline values: CDR1 SGHDN, CDR2 FVKESK. CDR3 nucleotides: TGTGCCAGCAGCCAAGATCGTGGCGTTAATTTTAAAGGCACAGATACGCACTATTTT. This gives the protein CASSQDRGVNFKGTDTHYF.

With respect to this clonotype: At one boundary the junction diverges from the germline segment, which might be a read error. This chain uses TRBV11-2 with TRBJ2-7, with 10 bases fitting TRBD1. CDR3 length: 13 amino acids. The germline V gene has CDR1 SGHAT and CDR2 FQNNGV. CDR3: CGSSRTGGYEQYF. DNA for the CDR3: TGTGGCAGCTCTCGGACAGGGGGCTACGAGCAGTACTTC.

The count of this clonotype is one. Because it lacks the conserved phenylalanine or tryptophan at the end, this CDR3 is likely a read error. V gene TRBV6-1 combines with J gene TRBJ2-5; D is perhaps TRBD1 (5 bases). The germline V gene encodes CDR1 MNHNS and CDR2 SASEGT. The CDR3 sequence is 16 residues long. The CDR3 bases are TGTGCCAGCAGTGACGAAATCTCAGGGCATCAAGAGATCCAGTACATC. This encodes CASSDEISGHQEIQYI.

This clonotype appeared a single time. With a much larger clone just one base away, this may be a read error. The chain has TRBV5-5 and TRBJ1-2; 7 bases are shared with TRBD1. CDR3 length: 14 amino acids. Germline V CDR1 and CDR2: SGHKS, YYEKEE (reference sequence). The CDR3 region is CTSSPEGTVYGYTF. DNA of the CDR3: TGTACCAGCAGCCCTGAAGGGACAGTCTATGGCTACACCTTC.

As to this clonotype: Here the CDR3 omits its conserved ending phenylalanine or tryptophan, so a read error is the likely source. The gene calls are TRBV12-3 or TRBV12-4 and TRBJ2-7; TRBD1 agrees at 10 bases. CDR3 length: 13 amino acids. Trimming removed 7 bases from V and 3 bases from J; junction bases left unmatched: 3. CDR3 sequence (DNA): TGTGCCAGCACCTGGGACAGGGGCTACGAGCAGTACCTC. Translated: CASTWDRGYEQYL.

Regarding this clonotype: A clone one base away is much larger, so this may be a read error. This rearrangement joins TRBV11-1 to TRBJ2-1; TRBD2 matches 7 bases. The CDR3 loop spans 16 amino acids. CDR1 is SGHAT, CDR2 FQDESV, per germline (reference sequence). V lost 3 bases to trimming and J lost 3 bases; unmatched junction nucleotides: 8. CDR3 protein: CASSFGRRESYNEQFF. The CDR3 DNA follows: TGTGCCAGCAGCTTCGGGAGGCGGGAGAGCTACAATGAGCAGTTCTTC.

Notes on this clonotype: Possible read error: a much larger clone is one base away. The chain has TRBV29-1 and TRBJ2-5; 11 nucleotides line up with TRBD1. CDR3 size: 15 residues. Germline assignment: CDR1 SQVTM and CDR2 ANQGSEA. This CDR3 is CSVEMDRGRSETRYF. For the CDR3, the DNA is TGCAGCGTTGAAATGGACAGGGGGCGGTCTGAGACCCGGTACTTC.

This clonotype was counted many times. The chain combines TRBV6-2 or TRBV6-3 with TRBJ1-1; maybe TRBD1 (6 bases). Germline V gene lookup returns CDR1 MNHEY and CDR2 SVGEGT. CDR3 length equals 14 residues. The germline V and J ends were trimmed by 2 bases and 4 bases, with 11 bases remaining between them. The CDR3 here is CASSYQTGTTEAFF. CDR3 bases: TGTGCCAGCAGTTACCAAACAGGGACCACTGAAGCTTTCTTT.

The chain uses TRBV30 and TRBJ1-4; possible D gene TRBD1, 5 bases. The germline V and J ends were trimmed by 0 bases and 8 bases, with 16 bases remaining between them. CDR3 size: 15 residues. CDR1 and CDR2 (germline): GTSNPN, SVGIG (reference sequence). This CDR3 is CAWSVLGDLGEKLFF. The CDR3 DNA is TGTGCCTGGAGTGTACTGGGGGACCTGGGGGAAAAACTGTTTTTT.

A note on this clonotype: A single base separates this from a much larger clone, so it may be a read error. The chain employs TRBV4-1 and TRBJ2-7; D is ambiguous. The CDR3 covers 16 residues. CDR1 is MGHRA, CDR2 YSYEKL, per germline. CDR3 nucleotide sequence: TGCGCCGGCAGCCAGGAAACTTCGGCTATCTCCTACGAGCAGTACTTC. Its protein is CAGSQETSAISYEQYF.

The chain links TRBV28 to TRBJ1-5; possible D gene TRBD1, 5 bases. Looked up from germline, CDR1 is MDHEN and CDR2 is SYDVKM. V lost 1 base, J lost 0 bases, and 10 bases lay in between. This CDR3 contains 16 residues. The CDR3 reads CASSLSGTSSNQPQHF. CDR3 nucleotide sequence: TGTGCCAGCAGTTTATCGGGGACCTCTAGCAATCAGCCCCAGCATTTT.

This clonotype came up once. Given a much more abundant clone one base away, this may be a read error. This rearrangement joins TRBV12-3 or TRBV12-4 to TRBJ1-2, with D maybe TRBD1 (5 bases). The CDR3 is 12 residues long. The CDR3 DNA is TGTGCCACTGTGGGGCGATCCTATCGCTACACCTTC. It translates to CATVGRSYRYTF.

There are many counts of this clonotype. This chain uses TRBV10-2 with TRBJ2-7; tentative D call: TRBD2 (5 bases). V was trimmed by 7 bases and J by 2 bases, leaving 15 bases between them. Germline V gives CDR1 WSHSY, CDR2 SAAADI. CDR3 length: 14 residues. The CDR3 nucleotides read TGCGCCAGCACCTCCTCAGGACTCACCTACGAGCAGTACTTC. As protein: CASTSSGLTYEQYF.

The rearrangement uses TRBV10-3 and TRBJ2-3; D may be TRBD1 (6 bases). Germline V CDR1 and CDR2: ENHRY, SYGVKD. Trimming took 4 bases from V and 0 from J, leaving 11 bases between them. The CDR3 spans 15 residues. Written as DNA, the CDR3 is TGTGCCATCAGTGGGGGCAGGGGCAGCACAGATACGCAGTATTTT. Protein sequence: CAISGGRGSTDTQYF.

Comments on this clonotype: A read error is possible here, since a much larger clone lies one base away. J is TRBJ2-1 and V is TRBV29-1; D remains unclear. CDR3 length: 15 residues. Looked up from germline, CDR1 is SQVTM and CDR2 is ANQGSEA. CDR3 coding DNA: TGCAGCGTTGAAGATATTCAGGACGTTTACAATGTGCAGTTCTTC. This gives the protein CSVEDIQDVYNVQFF.

This clonotype was detected once. This may come from a read error, since a much larger clone is one base off. The rearrangement joins TRBV4-2 to TRBJ2-1; D not certain. Germline values: CDR1 LGHNA, CDR2 YNFKEQ. CDR3 length equals 12 residues. CDR3 in amino acids: CANSQAWDEQFF. In DNA, the CDR3 is TGTGCCAACAGCCAAGCCTGGGATGAGCAGTTCTTC.

As for this clonotype: The missing conserved phenylalanine or tryptophan at the end of this CDR3 makes a read error likely. The DNA is left out, because the CDR3 cannot be placed on it with certainty; the CDR3 is given as TCRdb lists it. The chain employs TRBV6-2 or TRBV6-3 and TRBJ2-2; TRBD1, the table's D call, was not compared with the DNA. The length of the CDR3 is 18 amino acids, counting both ends. Germline V CDR1 and CDR2: MNHEY, SVGEGT. CDR3: CASSCPKGERRSPGELFY.

In this sample, this clonotype turned up many times. This chain joins TRBV11-2 and TRBJ2-7, with no clear D. Trimming pared 5 bases from V and 4 bases from J, leaving 15 bases between. The CDR3 has 14 amino acids. Germline values: CDR1 SGHAT, CDR2 FQNNGV. CDR3 amino acids: CASSPDPHGYEQYF. CDR3 in DNA: TGTGCCAGCAGCCCAGACCCTCACGGGTACGAGCAGTACTTC.

To note about this clonotype: At one boundary the junction diverges from the germline segment, which might be a read error. V gene TRBV11-3 combines with J gene TRBJ2-2; D is tentatively TRBD1 or TRBD2 (5 bases each). This CDR3 spans 13 amino acids. Germline V gives CDR1 SGHNT, CDR2 YENEEA. The CDR3 sequence: CANSLDSPGELSF. As DNA, the CDR3 is TGTGCCAACAGCTTAGACAGTCCTGGGGAGCTGTCTTTT.

This clonotype occurred a few times. V is TRBV10-1 and J is TRBJ2-7; D might be TRBD1 or TRBD2, each matching 5 bases. From germline, CDR1 is WNHNN and CDR2 SYGVQD (reference sequence). CDR3 length equals 12 residues. Trimming took off 3 bases at V and 7 bases at J, with 10 bases between the two ends. The CDR3, as DNA: TGCGCCAGCAGTGATAGCTGGGGGGAGCAGTACTTC. It codes for CASSDSWGEQYF.

The DNA of the CDR3 is TGTGTCACCGGGGGAACGCTCGGCTACACCTTC. This encodes CVTGGTLGYTF. This sequence joins TRBV10-3 and TRBJ1-2, with D maybe TRBD1 (5 bases). The CDR3 covers 11 residues. Germline CDR1 is ENHRY and CDR2 is SYGVKD.

Concerning this clonotype itself: A single base separates this from a much larger clone, so it may be a read error. This chain connects TRBV7-9 to TRBJ2-1; tentative D call: TRBD2 (6 bases). This CDR3 region has 14 residues. Between the trimmed V and J ends, which lost 3 bases and 9 bases, there was a span of 15 bases. Germline V gene sequence: CDR1 SEHNR, CDR2 FQNEAQ (reference sequence). The CDR3 reads CASSFPGTSCEQFF. CDR3 sequence (DNA): TGTGCCAGCAGCTTCCCGGGGACTTCTTGTGAGCAGTTCTTC.

The gene calls are TRBV29-1 and TRBJ2-7, with D uncertain. The germline gives CDR1 SQVTM, CDR2 ANQGSEA. Trimming took 6 bases from V and 7 from J, leaving 13 bases between them. The CDR3 consists of 11 residues. This chain's CDR3 is CSVGINVEQYF. CDR3 in DNA: TGCAGCGTGGGGATAAATGTAGAGCAGTACTTC.

Comments on this clonotype: A read error may produce the germline difference seen at one junction end. The rearrangement links TRBV6-5 to TRBJ1-6; no clear D. The germline gives CDR1 MNHEY, CDR2 SVGAGI. This CDR3 spans 14 amino acids. The CDR3 loop is CASSHSGRNSPLHF. In DNA, the CDR3 is TGTGCAAGCAGTCACTCTGGGAGGAATTCACCCCTCCACTTT.

The V gene is TRBV7-3, the J gene TRBJ2-7, with unresolved D. The CDR3 has 15 residues. The ends were cut back, 2 bases at V and 7 bases at J, with 18 bases in the middle. In germline, CDR1 is SGHTA, CDR2 FQGTGA. CDR3 loop: CASSLSPGRTEEQYF. The CDR3 region has the DNA TGTGCCAGCAGCTTATCGCCCGGACGGACGGAGGAGCAGTACTTC.

The chain is built from TRBV6-1 and TRBJ2-5; tentatively, D is TRBD2 (5 bases). Germline lookup yields CDR1 MNHNS and CDR2 SASEGT. The CDR3 runs to 15 residues. Trimming took off 2 bases at V and 1 base at J, with 11 bases between the two ends. For the CDR3, the DNA is TGTGCCAGCAGTGAATTTACTAGGCTCCAAGAGACCCAGTACTTC. Its translation is CASSEFTRLQETQYF.